The sequence of this TCR beta chain was determined in a study of T cell changes during pregnancy in multiple sclerosis. Assay: immunoSEQ multiplex PCR; the TCRdb copy retains only in-frame clones and omits some. The sample has under 150,000 clones, about 95% seen once. The sequenced sample was peripheral blood, obtained after pregnancy. The sequence was obtained from a female donor with multiple sclerosis, enrolled in a pregnancy study.

CDR3 loop: CASSLRTSGRAVYNEQFF. The CDR3 DNA reads as TGTGCCAGCAGTTTAAGGACTAGCGGGAGGGCGGTATACAATGAGCAGTTCTTC. The chain uses TRBV5-6 and TRBJ2-1, with 15 bases that match TRBD2. With 5 bases clipped from V and 4 bases from J, the junction kept 10 bases outside the gene matches. This CDR3 region has 18 residues. The germline V gene has CDR1 SGHDT and CDR2 YYEEEE.